This T cell receptor (beta chain) was found in a study of regulatory T cells in long-lasting Graves disease (dated by TCRdb to the early 2020s). Study-level background: Antithyroid drugs had been taken for less than 3 months by newly diagnosed Graves' disease patients. Peripheral blood TCR sequencing and RNA sequencing compared persistent Graves' disease patients with newly diagnosed Graves' disease patients. A total of about 35 samples underwent TCR sequencing, from around 13 patients with persistent Graves' disease and roughly 20 patients with newly diagnosed Graves' disease. The study was registered as a clinical trial and conducted in China. General study outcomes and caveats: The authors noted that the small sample size was a limitation that may lower accuracy. Only peripheral blood was studied, because thyroid tissue, the primary lesion, was inaccessible. Persistent Graves' disease patients showed lower TCR Shannon entropy and fewer highly expanded clones than newly diagnosed patients, suggesting clonal expansion. Sequencing and analysis were limited to the TCR beta chain. A larger number of public clonotypes was shared among persistent patients (fewer than 3,000) than among newly diagnosed patients (approximately 930). TRBV28, TRBJ1-2 and TRBJ2-5 were preferentially used in persistent disease, while TRBV20-1 and TRBJ2-1 were favored in newly diagnosed disease.

In the case of this clonotype: Its antigen has not been determined. Base-call qualities are not available, and no considerably larger clone is one nucleotide away.

Library construction relied on multiplex PCR. Data came from an Illumina HiSeq 4000. iRepertoire HTBI primers and Arm-PCR amplification of CDR3 regions were used to construct TCR beta libraries. Gel purification was performed on PCR products prior to sequencing. The authors processed their data as follows. A total of roughly 65 TRBV and 14 TRBJ segments were identified across samples and were used for gene usage analysis of CDR3 amino acid clonotypes. Filtered high-quality paired reads were merged into contigs using COPE and FqMerger. Contigs were aligned with BLAST to IMGT TRBV, TRBD and TRBJ reference genes, and CDR3 was defined per IMGT. Any clonotype with a frequency above 0.1% was classified as a highly expanded clone. Shannon entropy served as the measure of repertoire diversity, while the Gini coefficient captured V-J evenness. Clonotypes shared by more than one individual were considered public. The public reads were reanalyzed by TCRdb: fastp trimming at Q25, MiXCR alignment, in-frame beta chains only. Each CDR3 protein gets just one entry, which takes the most common genes and DNA from the rows behind it. TCRdb's processing, not the authors', yielded these V and J calls. This sample comprises about 240,000 distinct CDR3 sequences, around 20% of them detected only once. The ten most abundant clones make up about 15% of the sample.

CDR1 and CDR2 are read off the germline V gene (reference sequence) as SEHNR and FQNEAQ. Inclusive of the bounding cysteine and phenylalanine, the CDR3 is 14 residues long. Only CDR3 DNA is held: 42 bases, read in frame from base 1. Trimming at the junction amounts to 6 bases on V and 0 bases on J, and the germline ends lie 11 bases apart. Explained via the paper, the time point label denotes: newly diagnosed GD, antithyroid drugs for less than 3 months. RNA was extracted from PBMCs in TRIzol for both TCR sequencing and RNA sequencing. The diagnosis of Graves' disease followed American Thyroid Association guidelines. Recruitment of patients was carried out at an endocrinology department in Xi'an, China. Each patient gave 7 to 9.5 milliliters of peripheral blood, collected in an EDTA anticoagulant tube. PBMCs were isolated by Ficoll Paque Plus density gradient separation without further T cell sorting. RNA quality was checked with an Agilent 2100 Bioanalyzer and agarose gel, and concentration with a NanoDrop 2000.

This receptor was taken from a female donor with Graves disease. The chain links TRBV7-9 with TRBJ1-1; the D gene cannot be resolved reliably. The sample was peripheral blood mononuclear cells (PBMCs), taken at new diagnosis, from a patient treated with antithyroid drugs. The CDR3 sequence is CASSRKDMNTEAFF. The nucleotide sequence reads TGTGCCAGCAGTCGTAAGGATATGAACACTGAAGCTTTCTTT.